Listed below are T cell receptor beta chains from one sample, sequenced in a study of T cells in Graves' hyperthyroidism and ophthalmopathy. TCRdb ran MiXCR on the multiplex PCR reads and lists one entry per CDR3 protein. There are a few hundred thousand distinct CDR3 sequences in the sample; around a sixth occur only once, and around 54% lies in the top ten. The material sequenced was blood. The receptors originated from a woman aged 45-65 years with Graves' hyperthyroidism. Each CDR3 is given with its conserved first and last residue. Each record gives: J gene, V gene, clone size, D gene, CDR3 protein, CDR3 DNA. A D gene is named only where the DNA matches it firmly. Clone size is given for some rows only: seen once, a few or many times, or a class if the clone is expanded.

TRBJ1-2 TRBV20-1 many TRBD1 CSAAYGTGHKGYTF TGCAGTGCCGCCTATGGGACAGGCCATAAGGGCTACACCTTC
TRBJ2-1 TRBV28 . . CASSFLLRWEQFF TGTGCCAGCAGTTTCCTCCTCCGATGGGAGCAGTTCTTC
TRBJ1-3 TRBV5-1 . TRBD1 CASSPGQGANGNTIYF TGCGCCAGCAGCCCGGGACAGGGGGCTAATGGAAACACCATATATTTT
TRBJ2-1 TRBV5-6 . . CASSQFGLSYNEQFF TGTGCCAGCAGCCAGTTTGGGCTGTCCTACAATGAGCAGTTCTTC
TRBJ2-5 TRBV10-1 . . CASSGMNQTQYF TGCGCCAGCAGTGGGATGAACCAGACCCAGTACTTC
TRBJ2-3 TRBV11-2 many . CASSLKPPGSSRTDTQYF TGTGCCAGCAGCTTAAAACCTCCGGGCTCGTCGCGCACAGATACGCAGTATTTT
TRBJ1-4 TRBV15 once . CATCRHNEKLFF TGTGCCACGTGTCGGCATAATGAAAAACTGTTTTTT
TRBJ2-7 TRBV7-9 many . CASSITGQYEQYF TGTGCCAGCAGCATCACAGGGCAATACGAGCAGTACTTC
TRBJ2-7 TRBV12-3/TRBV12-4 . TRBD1 CASRGQVYEQYF TGTGCCAGCAGGGGACAGGTTTACGAGCAGTACTTC
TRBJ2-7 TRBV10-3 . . CAAQDTQGPYEQYF TGTGCCGCTCAGGACACCCAAGGACCCTACGAACAGTACTTC
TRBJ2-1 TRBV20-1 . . CSARDTLLGKQFF TGCAGTGCTAGAGATACCCTCCTCGGGAAGCAGTTCTTC
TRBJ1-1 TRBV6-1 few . CASPGVAGNTEAFF TGTGCCAGCCCCGGGGTGGCCGGGAACACTGAAGCTTTCTTT
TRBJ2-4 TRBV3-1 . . CAGSPSERDIQYF TGTGCCGGCAGCCCCTCTGAGCGGGACATTCAGTACTTC
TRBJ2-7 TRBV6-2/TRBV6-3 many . CASSYSLRGYEQYF TGTGCCAGCAGTTACTCGTTAAGGGGGTACGAGCAGTACTTC
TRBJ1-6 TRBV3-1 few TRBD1 CASSKSGDSYYNSPLHF TGTGCCAGCAGTAAGAGCGGGGACAGCTACTATAATTCACCCCTCCACTTT
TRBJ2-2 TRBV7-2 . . CASSQRRGNTGELFF TGTGCCAGCAGCCAACGGAGGGGGAACACCGGGGAGCTGTTTTTT
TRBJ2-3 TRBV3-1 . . CASSQDRAAVSTDTQYF TGTGCCAGCAGCCAAGATAGGGCAGCGGTGAGCACAGATACGCAGTATTTT
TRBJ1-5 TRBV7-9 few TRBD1 CASSVGQGGQPQHF TGTGCCAGCAGCGTAGGACAGGGGGGGCAGCCCCAGCATTTT
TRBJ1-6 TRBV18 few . CASSDPTDYNSPLHF TGTGCCAGCTCGGATCCGACGGATTATAATTCACCCCTCCACTTT
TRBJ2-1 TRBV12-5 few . CASGLGTGLNEQFF TGTGCTAGTGGTCTTGGTACTGGTCTCAATGAGCAGTTCTTC
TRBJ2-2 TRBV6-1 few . CASMSLRLASLELFF TGTGCCAGCATGAGTTTGCGGCTAGCGAGCTTGGAGCTGTTTTTT
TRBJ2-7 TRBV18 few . CASSPGLLYEQYF TGTGCCAGCTCACCGGGACTTTTATACGAGCAGTACTTC
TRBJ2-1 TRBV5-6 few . CASSLSRASESDEQFF TGTGCCAGCAGCTTGAGTAGGGCTAGCGAGAGCGATGAGCAGTTCTTC
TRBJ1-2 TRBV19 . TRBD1 CASSVDRVDYGYTF TGTGCCAGTAGTGTGGACAGGGTGGACTATGGCTACACCTTC
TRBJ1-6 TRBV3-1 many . CASSQGGGLLHF TGTGCCAGCAGCCAAGGAGGGGGGCTCCTCCACTTT
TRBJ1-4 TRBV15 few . CATSDDSNEKLFF TGTGCCACCAGCGATGACAGCAATGAAAAACTGTTTTTT
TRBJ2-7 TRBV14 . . CASSVPAYEQYF TGTGCCAGCAGCGTCCCAGCTTACGAGCAGTACTTC
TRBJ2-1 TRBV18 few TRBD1 CASSPYGTGNEQFF TGTGCCAGCTCACCGTACGGGACAGGGAATGAGCAGTTCTTC
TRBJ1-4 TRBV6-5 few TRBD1 CASSYSVGQGNEKLFF TGTGCCAGCAGTTACTCGGTGGGACAGGGTAATGAAAAACTGTTTTTT
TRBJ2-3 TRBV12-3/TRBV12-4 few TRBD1 CASSLMQGAADTQYF TGTGCCAGCAGTTTAATGCAGGGGGCCGCAGATACGCAGTATTTT
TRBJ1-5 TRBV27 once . CASSFSGDDQPQHF TGTGCCAGCAGTTTCTCGGGGGACGATCAGCCCCAGCATTTT
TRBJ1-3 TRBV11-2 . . CASSRTETGNTIYF TGTGCCAGCAGCCGGACAGAAACTGGAAACACCATATATTTT
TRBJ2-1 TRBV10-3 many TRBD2 CAISEQRTSGDNNEQFF TGTGCCATCAGTGAGCAAAGGACTAGCGGAGACAACAATGAGCAGTTCTTC
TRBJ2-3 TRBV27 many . CASSLEGLSYADTQYF TGTGCCAGCAGTTTAGAGGGTCTTTCGTATGCAGATACGCAGTATTTT
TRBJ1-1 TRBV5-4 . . CASSWGARNTEAFF TGTGCCAGCAGCTGGGGGGCGAGGAACACTGAAGCTTTCTTT
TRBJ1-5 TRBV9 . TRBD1 CASSGRDRNNQPQHF TGTGCCAGCAGCGGCCGGGACAGGAACAATCAGCCCCAGCATTTT
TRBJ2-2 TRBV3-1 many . CASSQGQVGELFF TGTGCCAGCAGCCAAGGGCAGGTCGGGGAGCTGTTTTTT
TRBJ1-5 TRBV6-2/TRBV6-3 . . CASSYGNQPQHF TGTGCCAGCAGTTATGGCAATCAGCCCCAGCATTTT
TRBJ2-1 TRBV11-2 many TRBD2 CASRGLAGFNEQFF TGTGCCAGCAGGGGACTAGCGGGATTCAATGAGCAGTTCTTC
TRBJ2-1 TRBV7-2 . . CASSFTGSEQFF TGTGCCAGCAGCTTTACGGGCTCTGAGCAGTTCTTC
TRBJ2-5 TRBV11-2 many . CASSSDSFWETQYF TGTGCCAGCAGTTCTGACAGTTTTTGGGAGACCCAGTACTTC